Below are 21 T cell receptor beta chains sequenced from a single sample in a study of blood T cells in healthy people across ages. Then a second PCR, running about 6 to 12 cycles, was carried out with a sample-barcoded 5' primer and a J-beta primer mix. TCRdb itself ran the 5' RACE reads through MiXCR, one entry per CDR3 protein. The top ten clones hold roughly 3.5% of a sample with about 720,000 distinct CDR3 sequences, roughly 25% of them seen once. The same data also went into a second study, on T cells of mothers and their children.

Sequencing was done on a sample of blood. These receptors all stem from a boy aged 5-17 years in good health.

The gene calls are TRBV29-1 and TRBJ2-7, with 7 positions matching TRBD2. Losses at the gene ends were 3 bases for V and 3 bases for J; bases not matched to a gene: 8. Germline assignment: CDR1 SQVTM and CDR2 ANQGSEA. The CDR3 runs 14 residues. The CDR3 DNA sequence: TGCAGCGTTGACCTCGGGGAGGGATTCTACGAGCAGTACTTC. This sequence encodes CSVDLGEGFYEQYF.

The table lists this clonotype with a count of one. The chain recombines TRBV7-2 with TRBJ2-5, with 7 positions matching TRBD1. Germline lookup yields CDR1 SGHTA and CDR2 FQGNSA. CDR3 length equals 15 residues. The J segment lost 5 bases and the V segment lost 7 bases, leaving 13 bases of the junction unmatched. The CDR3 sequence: CASNRQGRVGETQYF. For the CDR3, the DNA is TGTGCCAGCAACAGACAGGGACGAGTAGGGGAGACCCAGTACTTC.

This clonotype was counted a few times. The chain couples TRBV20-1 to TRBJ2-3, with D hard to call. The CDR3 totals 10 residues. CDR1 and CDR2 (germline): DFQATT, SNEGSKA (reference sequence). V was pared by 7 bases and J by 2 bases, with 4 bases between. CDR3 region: CSVPTDTQYF. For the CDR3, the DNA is TGCAGTGTTCCCACAGATACGCAGTATTTT.

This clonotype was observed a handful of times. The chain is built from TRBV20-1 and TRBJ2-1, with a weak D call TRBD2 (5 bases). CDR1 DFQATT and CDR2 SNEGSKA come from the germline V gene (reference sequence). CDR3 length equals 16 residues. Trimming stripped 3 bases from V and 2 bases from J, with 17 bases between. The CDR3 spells CSAREPRLGAYNEQFF. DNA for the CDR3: TGCAGTGCTAGGGAGCCCCGTCTGGGAGCCTACAATGAGCAGTTCTTC.

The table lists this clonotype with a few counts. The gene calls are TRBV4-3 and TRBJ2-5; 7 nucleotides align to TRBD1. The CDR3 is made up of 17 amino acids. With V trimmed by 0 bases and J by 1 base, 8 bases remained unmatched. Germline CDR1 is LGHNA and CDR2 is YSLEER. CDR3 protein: CASSQDSWDRAQETQYF. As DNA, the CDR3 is TGCGCCAGCAGCCAAGATTCTTGGGACAGAGCCCAAGAGACCCAGTACTTC.

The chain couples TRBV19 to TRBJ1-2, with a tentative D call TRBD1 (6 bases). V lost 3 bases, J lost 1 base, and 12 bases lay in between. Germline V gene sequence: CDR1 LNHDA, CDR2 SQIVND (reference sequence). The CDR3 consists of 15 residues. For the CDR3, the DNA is TGTGCCAGTAGTATTTGGACAGATAGTAACTATGGCTACACCTTC. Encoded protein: CASSIWTDSNYGYTF. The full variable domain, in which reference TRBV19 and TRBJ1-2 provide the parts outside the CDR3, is DGGITQSPKYLFRKEGQNVTLSCEQNLNHDAMYWYRQDPGQGLRLIYYSQIVNDFQKGDIAEGYSVSREKKESFPLTVTSAQKNPTAFYLCASSIWTDSNYGYTFGSGTRLTVV.

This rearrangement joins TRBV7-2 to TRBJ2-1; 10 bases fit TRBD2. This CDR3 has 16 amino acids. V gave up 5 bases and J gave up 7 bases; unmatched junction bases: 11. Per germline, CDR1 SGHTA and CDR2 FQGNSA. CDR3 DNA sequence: TGTGCCAGCAGCCCACGGAGGCCTAGCGGGAGTAATGAGCAGTTCTTC. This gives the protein CASSPRRPSGSNEQFF.

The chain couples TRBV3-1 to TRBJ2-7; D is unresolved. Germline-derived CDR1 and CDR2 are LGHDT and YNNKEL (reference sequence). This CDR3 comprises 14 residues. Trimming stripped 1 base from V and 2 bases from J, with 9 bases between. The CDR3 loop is CASSQVGRAYEQYF. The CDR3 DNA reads TGTGCCAGCAGCCAAGTCGGTAGAGCCTACGAGCAGTACTTC.

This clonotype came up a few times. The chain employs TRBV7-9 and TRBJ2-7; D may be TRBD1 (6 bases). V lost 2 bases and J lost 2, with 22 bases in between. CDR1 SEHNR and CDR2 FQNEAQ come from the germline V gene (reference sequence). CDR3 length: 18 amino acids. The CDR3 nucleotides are TGTGCCAGCAGCTTAACCGCCATTAGTCCGGACAGCACCTACGAGCAGTACTTC. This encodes CASSLTAISPDSTYEQYF.

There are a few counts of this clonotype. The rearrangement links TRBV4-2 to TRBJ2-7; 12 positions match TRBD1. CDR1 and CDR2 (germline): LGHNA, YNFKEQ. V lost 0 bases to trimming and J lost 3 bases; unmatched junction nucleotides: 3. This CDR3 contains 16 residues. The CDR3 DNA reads TGTGCCAGCAGCCAAGAGGGGACAGGGGGCATCTACGAGCAGTACTTC. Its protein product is CASSQEGTGGIYEQYF.

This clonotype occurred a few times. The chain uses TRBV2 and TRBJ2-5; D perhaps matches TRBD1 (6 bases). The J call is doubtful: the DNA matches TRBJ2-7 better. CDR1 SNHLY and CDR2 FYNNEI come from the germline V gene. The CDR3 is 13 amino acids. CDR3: CASSEYREPEQYF. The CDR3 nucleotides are TGTGCCAGCAGTGAATACAGGGAGCCCGAGCAGTACTTC.

The CDR3: CASSSTETTIYF. The DNA of the CDR3 is TGTGCCAGCAGTTCGACGGAGACTACCATATATTTT. The rearrangement joins TRBV9 to TRBJ1-3, with D unresolved. Trimming cost V 5 bases and J 10 bases, with 13 bases left between them. Germline CDR1 and CDR2: SGDLS and YYNGEE. The CDR3 is made up of 12 amino acids.

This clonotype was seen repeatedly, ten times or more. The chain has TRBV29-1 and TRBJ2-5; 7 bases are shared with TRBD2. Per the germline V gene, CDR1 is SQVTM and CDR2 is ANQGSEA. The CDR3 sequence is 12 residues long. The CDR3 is CSAGRAGETQYF. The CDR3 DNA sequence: TGCAGTGCTGGAAGAGCGGGGGAGACCCAGTACTTC.

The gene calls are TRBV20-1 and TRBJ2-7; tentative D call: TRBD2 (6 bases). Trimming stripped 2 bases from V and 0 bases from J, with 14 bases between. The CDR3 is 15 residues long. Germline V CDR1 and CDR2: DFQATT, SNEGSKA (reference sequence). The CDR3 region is CSARSGGPGSYEQYF. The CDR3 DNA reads TGCAGTGCTAGAAGTGGAGGGCCCGGCTCCTACGAGCAGTACTTC.

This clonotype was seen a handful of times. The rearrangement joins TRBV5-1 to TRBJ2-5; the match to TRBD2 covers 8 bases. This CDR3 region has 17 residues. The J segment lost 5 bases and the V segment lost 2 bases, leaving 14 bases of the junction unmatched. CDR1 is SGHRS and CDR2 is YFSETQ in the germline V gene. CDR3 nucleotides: TGCGCCAGCAGCTTCGCGGTGCGGAGCGGGGGTGGTGAGACCCAGTACTTC. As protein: CASSFAVRSGGGETQYF. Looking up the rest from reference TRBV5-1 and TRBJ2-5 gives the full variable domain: KAGVTQTPRYLIKTRGQQVTLSCSPISGHRSVSWYQQTPGQGLQFLFEYFSETQRNKGNFPGRFSGRQFSNSRSEMNVSTLELGDSALYLCASSFAVRSGGGETQYFGPGTRLLVL.

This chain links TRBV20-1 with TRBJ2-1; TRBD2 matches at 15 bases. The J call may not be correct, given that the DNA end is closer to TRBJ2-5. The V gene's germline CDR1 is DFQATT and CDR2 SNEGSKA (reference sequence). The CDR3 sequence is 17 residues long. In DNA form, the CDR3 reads TGCAGTGCTAGTCCGGGACTAGCGGGGGGTGGGCAAGAGACCCAGTACTTC. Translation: CSASPGLAGGGQETQYF.

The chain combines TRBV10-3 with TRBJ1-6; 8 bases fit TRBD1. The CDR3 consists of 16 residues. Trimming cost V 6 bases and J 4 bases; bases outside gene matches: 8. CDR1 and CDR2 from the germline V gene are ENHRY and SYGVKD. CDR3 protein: CAIREQGGLYNSPLHF. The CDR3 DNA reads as TGTGCCATCAGGGAACAGGGGGGTTTATATAATTCACCCCTCCACTTT.

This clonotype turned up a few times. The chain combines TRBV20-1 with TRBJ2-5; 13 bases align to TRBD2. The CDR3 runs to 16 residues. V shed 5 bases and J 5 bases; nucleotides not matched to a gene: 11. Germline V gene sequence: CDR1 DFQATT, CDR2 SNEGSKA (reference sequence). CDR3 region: CSAPARTSGGSETQYF. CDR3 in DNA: TGCAGTGCTCCCGCCCGGACTAGCGGGGGATCGGAGACCCAGTACTTC.

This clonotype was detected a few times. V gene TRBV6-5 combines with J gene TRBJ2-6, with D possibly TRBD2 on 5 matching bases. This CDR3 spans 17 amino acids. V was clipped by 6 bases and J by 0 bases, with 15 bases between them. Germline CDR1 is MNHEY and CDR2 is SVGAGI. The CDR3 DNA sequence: TGTGCCAGCAGCCTTAGTGGACGGGGCTCTGGGGCCAACGTCCTGACTTTC. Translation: CASSLSGRGSGANVLTF.

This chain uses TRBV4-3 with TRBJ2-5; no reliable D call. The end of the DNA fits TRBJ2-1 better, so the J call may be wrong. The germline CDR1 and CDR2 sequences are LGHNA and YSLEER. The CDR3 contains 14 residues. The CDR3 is CASSQVRGFNEQFF. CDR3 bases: TGCGCCAGCAGCCAAGTGCGTGGGTTCAACGAGCAGTTCTTC.

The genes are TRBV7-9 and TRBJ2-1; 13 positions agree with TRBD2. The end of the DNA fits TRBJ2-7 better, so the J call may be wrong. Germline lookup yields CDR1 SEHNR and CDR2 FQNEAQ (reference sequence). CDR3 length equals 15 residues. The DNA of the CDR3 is TGTGCCAGCAGTCCCACTAGCGGGAGGGCCCTCGAGCAGTACTTC. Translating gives CASSPTSGRALEQYF.